This T cell receptor beta chain was recovered during a study of shared clonotypes between healthy human individuals. The wider study: Donor composition was a couple of women and a few men, aged 18 to 49.

The authors distributed each subset's genomic DNA evenly over several immunoSEQ plates. The sorted-subset replicate PCRs were given around 0.2 ug DNA, which is some 29,000 T cell genomes. Source study methods: In the immunoSEQ data, sequences were junction-only and lacked quality scores, so filtering differed. Clones were sequenced by immunoSEQ multiplex PCR, and TCRdb holds only the in-frame ones, with some missing. The DNA gave D and trimming, while V, J and clone size come from that table. The data show approximately 2.5 million clones, more than 85% seen once. Sequencing used naive CD4+ T cells from PBMCs. Subset specified: CD45RA+ positively selected. The receptor's source is a man aged 18 to 29 in good health. Some clones in this sample may be carry-over from other donors' samples.

This CDR3 is CASSEVRGRAFF. Written as DNA, the CDR3 is TGTGCCAGCAGTGAGGTCAGGGGGCGAGCTTTCTTT. V and J are TRBV6-1 and TRBJ1-1; 8 positions agree with TRBD1. Germline V gene sequence: CDR1 MNHNS, CDR2 SASEGT. The CDR3 is 12 amino acids. J gave up 10 bases and V 3 bases, and 4 bases lay outside the gene matches.